The 22 T cell receptor beta chains in this list originate from one sample, sequenced in a study of PD-L1 blockade in urothelial cancer. Measured with immunoSEQ multiplex PCR; TCRdb has only the in-frame clones, and not every one. The table lists roughly 60,000 clones, around 79% of them singletons. The source was PBMCs, collected around atezolizumab (anti-PD-L1) treatment. The receptors come from a man aged 70-80 years with urothelial cancer.

The V call is TRBV5-5, the J call TRBJ2-3; TRBD1 might be the D (6 bases). This CDR3 comprises 13 residues. Germline V CDR1 and CDR2: SGHKS, YYEKEE (reference sequence). Trimming took off 2 bases at V and 4 bases at J, with 8 bases between the two ends. The CDR3 is CASSFTGPDTQYF. CDR3 DNA: TGTGCCAGCAGCTTTACAGGGCCAGATACGCAGTATTTT.

The gene calls are TRBV18 and TRBJ2-5; 7 bases map to TRBD2. V was pared by 5 bases and J by 4 bases, with 4 bases of the junction left unmatched. This CDR3 is built from 13 residues. Per the germline V gene, CDR1 is KGHSH and CDR2 is LQKENI. CDR3 residues: CASSAGEAETQYF. The CDR3 nucleotides are TGTGCCAGCTCAGCGGGAGAGGCAGAGACCCAGTACTTC.

V usage is TRBV18 and J usage is TRBJ1-1; no definite D call. The germline V and J ends were trimmed by 2 bases and 0 bases, with 7 bases remaining between them. The length of the CDR3 is 14 residues. CDR1 KGHSH and CDR2 LQKENI come from the germline V gene. CDR3: CASSPLRLNTEAFF. CDR3 DNA sequence: TGTGCCAGCTCACCATTACGGTTGAACACTGAAGCTTTCTTT.

The rearrangement uses TRBV10-1 and TRBJ2-3; D unclear. Germline V gene sequence: CDR1 WNHNN, CDR2 SYGVQD (reference sequence). The CDR3 contains 13 residues. V shed 1 base and J shed 5 bases, with 7 bases lying between them. The CDR3 region is CASSEYYGDTQYF. The CDR3 DNA reads as TGCGCCAGCAGTGAGTATTACGGAGATACGCAGTATTTT.

The rearrangement joins TRBV18 to TRBJ2-1; 13 bases are a match to TRBD2. Trimming took 2 bases from V and 9 from J; bases not matched to a gene: 7. The CDR3 loop spans 16 amino acids. Germline V gene sequence: CDR1 KGHSH, CDR2 LQKENI. The CDR3 reads CASSPVTSGRFGEQFF. For the CDR3, the DNA is TGTGCCAGCTCACCAGTGACTAGCGGGAGGTTCGGTGAGCAGTTCTTC. The whole variable domain, remainder taken from reference TRBV18 and TRBJ2-1, is NAGVMQNPRHLVRRRGQEARLRCSPMKGHSHVYWYRQLPEEGLKFMVYLQKENIIDESGMPKERFSAEFPKEGPSILRIQQVVRGDSAAYFCASSPVTSGRFGEQFFGPGTRLTVL.

The rearrangement joins TRBV27 to TRBJ2-3, with 10 bases fitting TRBD2. V lost 5 bases and J lost 0; bases outside the gene matches: 2. Per germline, CDR1 MNHEY and CDR2 SMNVEV (reference sequence). The CDR3 has 15 amino acids. The CDR3 loop reads CASSLAGVSTDTQYF. CDR3 sequence (DNA): TGTGCCAGCAGTCTAGCGGGGGTTAGCACAGATACGCAGTATTTT.

The rearrangement links TRBV29-1 to TRBJ2-5, with D perhaps matching TRBD1 (5 bases). Germline values: CDR1 SQVTM, CDR2 ANQGSEA. The CDR3 covers 11 residues. V was trimmed by 0 bases and J by 13 bases, leaving 12 bases between them. CDR3 protein: CSVEEDGQGYF. Written as DNA, the CDR3 is TGCAGCGTTGAAGAAGACGGGCAGGGGTACTTC.

The V gene is TRBV5-6, the J gene TRBJ2-3, with 7 bases matching TRBD2. This CDR3 is built from 18 residues. V shed 4 bases, J shed 4 bases, and the junction held 18 bases outside the gene matches. Germline V gives CDR1 SGHDT, CDR2 YYEEEE. CDR3 residues: CASSPMAGQRGGSDTQYF. CDR3 coding DNA: TGTGCCAGCAGCCCTATGGCGGGGCAGCGGGGTGGGTCAGATACGCAGTATTTT. The full variable domain, its missing parts supplied by reference TRBV5-6 and TRBJ2-3, is DAGVTQSPTHLIKTRGQQVTLRCSPKSGHDTVSWYQQALGQGPQFIFQYYEEEERQRGNFPDRFSGHQFPNYSSELNVNALLLGDSALYLCASSPMAGQRGGSDTQYFGPGTRLTVL.

V gene TRBV5-4 combines with J gene TRBJ2-1; 9 bases align to TRBD2. Losses at the gene ends were 2 bases for V and 4 bases for J; bases not matched to a gene: 10. Per the germline V gene, CDR1 is SGHNT and CDR2 is YYREEE (reference sequence). The CDR3 loop spans 17 amino acids. The CDR3 DNA follows: TGTGCCAGCAGCTTCCCCAGCGGGAGGTCCACGTACAATGAGCAGTTCTTC. Its protein product is CASSFPSGRSTYNEQFF. Together with reference TRBV5-4 and TRBJ2-1, the CDR3 gives the full variable domain: ETGVTQSPTHLIKTRGQQVTLRCSSQSGHNTVSWYQQALGQGPQFIFQYYREEENGRGNFPPRFSGLQFPNYSSELNVNALELDDSALYLCASSFPSGRSTYNEQFFGPGTRLTVL.

This sequence joins TRBV5-3 and TRBJ1-5; maybe TRBD1 (5 bases). TRBV5-3 is treated as an ORF (open reading frame) with a function not yet certain. The CDR3 consists of 15 residues. V was cut by 4 bases and J by 6 bases, with 17 bases left in between. CDR3 residues: CARSPDINGGQPQHF. The CDR3 DNA follows: TGTGCCAGAAGCCCGGACATCAACGGCGGTCAGCCCCAGCATTTT.

This chain links TRBV27 with TRBJ2-1, with a weak D call TRBD2 (6 bases). Per the germline V gene, CDR1 is MNHEY and CDR2 is SMNVEV (reference sequence). This CDR3 has 15 amino acids. Between the trimmed V and J ends, which lost 8 bases and 3 bases, there was a span of 17 bases. Here the CDR3 DNA reads TGTGCCAGCCGAGTCGTCGGGAGCCTCTACAATGAGCAGTTCTTC. Its protein is CASRVVGSLYNEQFF.

The chain carries TRBV5-4 and TRBJ2-5; maybe TRBD2 (5 bases). The germline CDR1 and CDR2 sequences are SGHNT and YYREEE (reference sequence). This CDR3 comprises 15 residues. Deletions cut 3 bases from V and 13 bases from J, with 25 bases between. DNA for the CDR3: TGTGCCAGCAGCTCGGAGGCTCGACCGGGGAACACAATGTACTTC. It yields the protein CASSSEARPGNTMYF.

The genes are TRBV4-1 and TRBJ2-7, with D perhaps TRBD1 (6 bases). Trimming took off 8 bases at V and 5 bases at J, with 13 bases between the two ends. The CDR3 extends over 12 amino acids. In germline, CDR1 is MGHRA, CDR2 YSYEKL. CDR3 coding DNA: TGCGCCAGCTTAGGGGGTAGGAACGAGCAGTACTTC. Translation: CASLGGRNEQYF.

The chain combines TRBV19 with TRBJ1-1; D call uncertain. The ends were cut back, 3 bases at V and 0 bases at J, with 8 bases in the middle. The germline gives CDR1 LNHDA, CDR2 SQIVND (reference sequence). The CDR3 covers 14 residues. The CDR3 nucleotides read TGTGCCAGTAGTATGGAGGAGCTGAACACTGAAGCTTTCTTT. It specifies CASSMEELNTEAFF.

This clone was seen more than once but under ten times. The chain has TRBV6-5 and TRBJ2-3; TRBD2 matches 12 bases. This CDR3 region has 15 residues. In germline, CDR1 is MNHEY, CDR2 SVGAGI. V lost 5 bases and J lost 5; bases outside the gene matches: 5. CDR3 region: CASSRLAGAIDTQYF. As DNA, the CDR3 is TGTGCCAGCAGTAGACTAGCGGGAGCGATAGATACGCAGTATTTT.

The chain links TRBV7-9 to TRBJ1-2, with D unresolved. The V gene lost 1 base and the J gene lost 5 bases, with 5 bases spanning the gap. The CDR3 covers 12 residues. Germline V CDR1 and CDR2: SEHNR, FQNEAQ (reference sequence). The CDR3, as DNA: TGTGCCAGCAGCTTAGGAGAATATGGCTACACCTTC. Protein product: CASSLGEYGYTF.

This chain connects TRBV5-1 to TRBJ1-6, with D tentatively TRBD1 (6 bases). The germline CDR1 and CDR2 sequences are SGHRS and YFSETQ. The CDR3 is 14 amino acids. V lost 0 bases and J 8 bases, leaving 9 bases between the germline ends. The CDR3, as DNA: TGCGCCAGCAGCTTGGAGGCAGGGGATTCACCCCTCCACTTT. It translates to CASSLEAGDSPLHF.

The CDR3 DNA reads TGTGCCAGCAGCTTGTTGGCAGGGGAAGCTTTTAGTTCGGGTGGCTACACCTTC. This encodes CASSLLAGEAFSSGGYTF. The chain is built from TRBV5-6 and TRBJ1-2, with TRBD1 as a possible D gene (6 bases). Germline assignment: CDR1 SGHDT and CDR2 YYEEEE. This CDR3 spans 18 amino acids. V lost 1 base and J lost 7, with 26 bases in between.

V and J are TRBV2 and TRBJ2-7; TRBD1 might be the D (6 bases). The CDR3 is 14 amino acids. Germline V CDR1 and CDR2: SNHLY, FYNNEI. Trimming removed 5 bases from V and 3 bases from J, with 14 bases in between. CDR3 region: CASSRTERGYEQYF. The CDR3 coding sequence is TGTGCCAGCAGTCGGACAGAGAGGGGCTACGAGCAGTACTTC.

The V and J genes are TRBV9 and TRBJ2-2; the D gene is possibly TRBD2 (6 bases). Looked up from germline, CDR1 is SGDLS and CDR2 is YYNGEE. The V end lost 7 bases, the J end lost 7 bases, and 14 bases lay between the germline ends. This CDR3 contains 13 residues. The CDR3 region is CASRPGVGGELFF. The CDR3 coding sequence is TGTGCCAGCCGCCCGGGAGTAGGCGGGGAGCTGTTTTTT.

The chain links TRBV7-9 to TRBJ1-2; D not certain. Trimming took off 6 bases at V and 1 base at J, with 12 bases between the two ends. CDR3 length equals 14 residues. Germline assignment: CDR1 SEHNR and CDR2 FQNEAQ (reference sequence). The CDR3 nucleotides read TGTGCCAGCAGTTCTGGCAGAATTAACTATGGCTACACCTTC. Its translation is CASSSGRINYGYTF.

This chain links TRBV18 with TRBJ2-6; 7 bases are a match to TRBD2. Trimming removed 0 bases from V and 2 bases from J; junction bases left unmatched: 1. Germline assignment: CDR1 KGHSH and CDR2 LQKENI. There are 16 residues in the CDR3. CDR3 nucleotide sequence: TGTGCCAGCTCACCACCGGGGAGGGCTGGGGCCAACGTCCTGACTTTC. This encodes CASSPPGRAGANVLTF.